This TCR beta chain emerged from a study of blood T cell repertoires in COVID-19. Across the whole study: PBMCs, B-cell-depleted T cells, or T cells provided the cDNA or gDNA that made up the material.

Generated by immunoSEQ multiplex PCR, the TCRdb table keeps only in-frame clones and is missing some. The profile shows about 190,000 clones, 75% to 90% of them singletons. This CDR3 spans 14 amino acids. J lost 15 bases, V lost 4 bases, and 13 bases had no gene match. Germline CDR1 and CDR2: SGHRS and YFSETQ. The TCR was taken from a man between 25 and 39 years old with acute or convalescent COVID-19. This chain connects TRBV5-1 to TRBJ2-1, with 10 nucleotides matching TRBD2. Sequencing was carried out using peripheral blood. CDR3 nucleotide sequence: TGCGCCAGCAGCCCCAGCGGGGGGGCCGTAGGCGTGTTCTTC. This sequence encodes CASSPSGGAVGVFF.